This T cell receptor (beta chain) appears in the sequencing data of a study of metastatic and nonmetastatic thyroid tumors. On the study more broadly: From malignant and benign thyroid patients, repertoires in blood and in tumor or nodule tissue were compared. Findings and limits, study-wide: Reportedly, malignant thyroid tumors had significantly higher TCR beta diversity than benign nodules, in blood and tumor.

Original data processing: Across clinicopathological groups, CDR3 differences served as the basis for building a distant-metastasis classifier for papillary thyroid cancer. TCRdb re-clonotyped the PCR reads through MiXCR. For this entry, the V and J calls and clone size follow TCRdb and not the study's own pipeline. This sample has roughly 40,000 clones, with 9% to 13% found just once. No treatment had been given to any patient before thyroid surgery. This clone was seen at least ten times. Its antigen is as yet unknown. Germline V gene data show CDR1 as LNHDA and CDR2 as SQIVND (reference sequence). CDR3 length: 18 residues. V dropped 5 bases and J dropped 0; count of bases not matched to a gene: 10.

Sequencing was performed on blood. The chain has TRBV19 and TRBJ2-3; 11 positions agree with TRBD2. The clonotype comes from a male donor with papillary thyroid cancer or a benign thyroid nodule (not recorded which). Some clones in this sample may be carry-over from other donors' samples. The CDR3 sequence: CASSFPGLAVSSTDTQYF. The CDR3 DNA is TGTGCCAGTAGTTTTCCGGGACTAGCGGTGTCGAGCACAGATACGCAGTATTTT.